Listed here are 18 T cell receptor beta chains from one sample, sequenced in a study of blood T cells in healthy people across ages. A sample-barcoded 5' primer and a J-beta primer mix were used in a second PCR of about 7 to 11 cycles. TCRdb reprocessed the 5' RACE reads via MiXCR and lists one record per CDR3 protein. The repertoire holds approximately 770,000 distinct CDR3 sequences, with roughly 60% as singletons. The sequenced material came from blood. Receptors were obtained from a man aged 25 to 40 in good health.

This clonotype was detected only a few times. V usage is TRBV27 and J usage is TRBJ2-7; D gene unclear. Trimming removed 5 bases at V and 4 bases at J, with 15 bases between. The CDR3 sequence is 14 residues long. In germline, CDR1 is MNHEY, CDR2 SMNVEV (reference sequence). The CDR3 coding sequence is TGTGCCAGCAGTCTGACCCTACGACGGTACGAGCAGTACTTC. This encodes CASSLTLRRYEQYF.

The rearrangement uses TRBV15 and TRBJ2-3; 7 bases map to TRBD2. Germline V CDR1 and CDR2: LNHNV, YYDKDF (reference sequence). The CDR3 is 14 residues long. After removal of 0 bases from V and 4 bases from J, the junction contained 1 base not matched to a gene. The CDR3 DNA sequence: TGTGCCACCAGCAGAGAGCGGGGGTCAGATACGCAGTATTTT. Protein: CATSRERGSDTQYF.

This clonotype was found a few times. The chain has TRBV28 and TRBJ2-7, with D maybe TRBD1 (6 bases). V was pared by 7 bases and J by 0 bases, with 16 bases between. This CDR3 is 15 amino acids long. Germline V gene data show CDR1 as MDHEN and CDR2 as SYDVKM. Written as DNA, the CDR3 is TGTGCCAGCATTGGGGGACACCGTTACTCCTACGAGCAGTACTTC. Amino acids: CASIGGHRYSYEQYF.

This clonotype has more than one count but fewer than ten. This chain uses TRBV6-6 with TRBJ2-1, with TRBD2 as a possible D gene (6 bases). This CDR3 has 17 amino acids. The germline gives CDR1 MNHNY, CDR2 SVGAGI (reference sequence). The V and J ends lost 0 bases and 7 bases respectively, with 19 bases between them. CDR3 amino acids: CASSYSATGLKHNEQFF. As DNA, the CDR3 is TGTGCCAGCAGTTACTCGGCAACGGGACTCAAACATAATGAGCAGTTCTTC.

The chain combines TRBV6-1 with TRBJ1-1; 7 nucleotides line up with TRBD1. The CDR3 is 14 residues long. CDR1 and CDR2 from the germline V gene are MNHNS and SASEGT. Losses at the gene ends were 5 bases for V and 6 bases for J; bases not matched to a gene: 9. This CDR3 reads CASSSTRGLAEAFF. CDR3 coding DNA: TGTGCCAGCAGTTCGACTAGGGGGCTGGCTGAAGCTTTCTTT.

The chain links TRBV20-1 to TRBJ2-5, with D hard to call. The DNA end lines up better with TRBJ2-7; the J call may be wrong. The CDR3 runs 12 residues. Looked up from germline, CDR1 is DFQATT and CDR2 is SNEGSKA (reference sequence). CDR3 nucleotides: TGCAGTGCCCAAAAAGGGTCCCACGAGCAGTACTTC. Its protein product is CSAQKGSHEQYF.

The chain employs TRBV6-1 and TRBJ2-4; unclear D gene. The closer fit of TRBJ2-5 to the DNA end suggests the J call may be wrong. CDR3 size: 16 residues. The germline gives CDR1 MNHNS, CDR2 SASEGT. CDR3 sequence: CASTGRRPKNRETQYF. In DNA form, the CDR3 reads TGTGCCAGCACCGGTAGACGCCCCAAAAACCGGGAGACCCAGTACTTC.

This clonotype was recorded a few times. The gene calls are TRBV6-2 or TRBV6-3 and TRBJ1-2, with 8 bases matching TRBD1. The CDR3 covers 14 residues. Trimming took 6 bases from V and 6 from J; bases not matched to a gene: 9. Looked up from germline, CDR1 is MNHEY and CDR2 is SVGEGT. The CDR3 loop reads CASRQGQVRNGYTF. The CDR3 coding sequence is TGTGCCAGCAGGCAGGGACAGGTTCGAAATGGCTACACCTTC.

CDR3 in amino acids: CASSLSKPRSPFKETQYF. The CDR3, as DNA: TGTGCCAGCAGCTTATCAAAACCCCGATCCCCTTTCAAAGAGACCCAGTACTTC. This sequence joins TRBV7-6 and TRBJ2-5, with D unresolved. Per germline, CDR1 SGHVS and CDR2 FNYEAQ. With 2 bases removed from V and 3 bases from J, the gap between germline ends came to 22 bases. This CDR3 region has 18 residues.

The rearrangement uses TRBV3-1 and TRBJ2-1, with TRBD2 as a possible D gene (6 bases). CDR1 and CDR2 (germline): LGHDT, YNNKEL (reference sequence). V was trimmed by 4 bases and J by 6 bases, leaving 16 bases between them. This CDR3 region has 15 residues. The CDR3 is CASSRTGPGVNEQFF. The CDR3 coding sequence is TGTGCCAGCAGCCGCACGGGCCCGGGGGTCAATGAGCAGTTCTTC.

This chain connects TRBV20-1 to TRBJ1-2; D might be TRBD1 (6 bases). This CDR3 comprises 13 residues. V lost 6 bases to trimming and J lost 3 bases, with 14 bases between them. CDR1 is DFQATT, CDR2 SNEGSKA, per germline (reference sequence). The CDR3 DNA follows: TGCAGTGCCTTACAGGGAGGCGACTATGGCTACACCTTC. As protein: CSALQGGDYGYTF.

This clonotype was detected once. The CDR3: CATSVDRGIDEQYF. In DNA form, the CDR3 reads TGTGCCACCAGTGTGGACAGGGGAATTGACGAGCAGTACTTC. The chain employs TRBV24-1 and TRBJ2-5; 9 bases align to TRBD1. The J call is doubtful: the DNA matches TRBJ2-7 better. Germline CDR1 is KGHDR and CDR2 is SFDVKD. The CDR3 runs to 14 residues.

The CDR3 sequence is CASSQYTGGYGYTF. CDR3 nucleotides: TGTGCCAGCAGCCAGTATACAGGGGGATATGGCTACACCTTC. The V call is TRBV3-1, the J call TRBJ1-2; TRBD1 aligns across 8 bases. V lost 3 bases, J lost 5 bases, and 5 bases stayed unmatched. Germline CDR1 LGHDT, CDR2 YNNKEL (reference sequence). The length of the CDR3 is 14 residues.

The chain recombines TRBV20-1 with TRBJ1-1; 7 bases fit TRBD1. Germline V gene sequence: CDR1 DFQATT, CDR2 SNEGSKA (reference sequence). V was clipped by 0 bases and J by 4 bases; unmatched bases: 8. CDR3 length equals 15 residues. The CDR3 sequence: CSAREQGGFSTEAFF. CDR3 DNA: TGCAGTGCTAGAGAACAAGGGGGCTTTAGCACTGAAGCTTTCTTT.

The CDR3 bases are TGTGCCAGCAGCCCGGGAGGGGCTGCAACAGATACGCAGTATTTT. Translated: CASSPGGAATDTQYF. The chain combines TRBV14 with TRBJ2-3; 8 nucleotides match TRBD2. J lost 3 bases, V lost 4 bases, and 6 bases had no gene match. The CDR3 runs 15 residues. Germline V gene sequence: CDR1 SGHDN, CDR2 FVKESK.

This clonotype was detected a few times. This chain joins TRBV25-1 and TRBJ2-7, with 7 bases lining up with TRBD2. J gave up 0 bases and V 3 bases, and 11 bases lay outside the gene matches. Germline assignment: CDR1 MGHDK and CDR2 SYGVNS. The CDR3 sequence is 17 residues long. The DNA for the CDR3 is TGTGCCAGCAGTGAGTTCATCGGGAGGATTAGCTCCTACGAGCAGTACTTC. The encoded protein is CASSEFIGRISSYEQYF.

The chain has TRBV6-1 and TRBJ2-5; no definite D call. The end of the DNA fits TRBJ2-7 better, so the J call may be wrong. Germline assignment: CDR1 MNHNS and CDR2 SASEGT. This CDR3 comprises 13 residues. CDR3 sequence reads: CASFGFGNYEQYF. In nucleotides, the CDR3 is TGTGCCAGCTTTGGTTTTGGAAACTACGAGCAGTACTTC.

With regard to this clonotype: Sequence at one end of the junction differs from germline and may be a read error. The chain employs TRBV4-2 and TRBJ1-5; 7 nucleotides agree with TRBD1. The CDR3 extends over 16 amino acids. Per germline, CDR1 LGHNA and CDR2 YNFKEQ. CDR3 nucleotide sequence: TGTGCCAGCAGCCAAGACGGAGGACAGGAGTATCAGCCCCGGCATTTT. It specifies CASSQDGGQEYQPRHF.